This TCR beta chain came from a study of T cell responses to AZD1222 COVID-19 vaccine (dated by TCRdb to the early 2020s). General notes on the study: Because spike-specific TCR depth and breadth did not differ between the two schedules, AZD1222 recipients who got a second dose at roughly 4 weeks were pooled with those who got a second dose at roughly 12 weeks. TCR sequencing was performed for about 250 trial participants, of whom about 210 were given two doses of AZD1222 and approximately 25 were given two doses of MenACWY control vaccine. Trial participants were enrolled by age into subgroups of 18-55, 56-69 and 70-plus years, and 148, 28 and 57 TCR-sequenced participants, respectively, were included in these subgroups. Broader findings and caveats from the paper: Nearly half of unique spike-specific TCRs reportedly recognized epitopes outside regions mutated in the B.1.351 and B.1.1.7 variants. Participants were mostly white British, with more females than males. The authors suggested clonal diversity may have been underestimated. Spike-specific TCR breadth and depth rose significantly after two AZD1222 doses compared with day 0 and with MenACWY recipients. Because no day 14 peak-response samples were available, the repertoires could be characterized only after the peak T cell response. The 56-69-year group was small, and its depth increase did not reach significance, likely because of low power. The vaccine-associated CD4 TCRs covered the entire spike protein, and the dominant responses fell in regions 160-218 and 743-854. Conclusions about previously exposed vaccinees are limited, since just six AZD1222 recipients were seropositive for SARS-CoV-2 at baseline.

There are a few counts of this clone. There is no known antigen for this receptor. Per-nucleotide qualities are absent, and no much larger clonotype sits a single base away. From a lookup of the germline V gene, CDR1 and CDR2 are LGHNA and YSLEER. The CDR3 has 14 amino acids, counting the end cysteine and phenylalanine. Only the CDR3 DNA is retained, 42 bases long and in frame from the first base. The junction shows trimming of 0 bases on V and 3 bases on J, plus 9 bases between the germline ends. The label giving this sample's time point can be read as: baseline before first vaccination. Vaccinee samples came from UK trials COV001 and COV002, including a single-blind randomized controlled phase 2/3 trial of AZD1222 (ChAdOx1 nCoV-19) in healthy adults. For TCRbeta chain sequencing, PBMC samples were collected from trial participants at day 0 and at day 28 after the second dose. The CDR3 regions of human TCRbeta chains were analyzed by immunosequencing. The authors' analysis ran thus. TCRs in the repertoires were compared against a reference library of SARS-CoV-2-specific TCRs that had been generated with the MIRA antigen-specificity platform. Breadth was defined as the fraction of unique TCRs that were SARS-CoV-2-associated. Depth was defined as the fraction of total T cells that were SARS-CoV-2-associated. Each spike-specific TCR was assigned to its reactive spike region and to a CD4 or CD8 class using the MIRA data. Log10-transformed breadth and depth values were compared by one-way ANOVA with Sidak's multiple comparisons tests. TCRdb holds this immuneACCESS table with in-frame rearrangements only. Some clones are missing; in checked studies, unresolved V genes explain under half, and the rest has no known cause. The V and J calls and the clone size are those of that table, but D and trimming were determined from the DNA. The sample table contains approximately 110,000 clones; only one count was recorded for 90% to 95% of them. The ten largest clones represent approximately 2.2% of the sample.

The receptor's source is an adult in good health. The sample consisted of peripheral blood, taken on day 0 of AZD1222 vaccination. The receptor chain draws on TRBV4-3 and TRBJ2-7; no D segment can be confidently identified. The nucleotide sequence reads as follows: TGCGCCAGCAGCCAAGATCCCAACAGCTACGAGCAGTACTTC. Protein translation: CASSQDPNSYEQYF.